These 11 T cell receptor beta chains were sequenced from one sample in a study of CD8 T cells in Susac syndrome. Random hexamers were used to reverse transcribe roughly 0.5 to 1 ug of RNA. TCRdb ran MiXCR on the immunoSEQ multiplex PCR reads and lists one entry per CDR3 protein. Of 150,000 to 250,000 distinct CDR3 sequences in the sample, roughly 96% were seen once. Sequenced input: CD4+ T cells from PBMCs. These receptors were taken from a human donor with multiple sclerosis.

The V gene is TRBV13, the J gene TRBJ2-3, with 11 bases that match TRBD2. Germline V lookup: CDR1 PRHDT, CDR2 FYEKMQ (reference sequence). The CDR3 has 18 residues. After removal of 2 bases from V and 2 bases from J, the junction contained 9 bases not matched to a gene. CDR3 residues: CASSLLAGGPIYTDTQYF. The CDR3 DNA reads TGTGCCAGCAGCTTACTAGCGGGGGGCCCGATTTACACAGATACGCAGTATTTT.

This sequence joins TRBV11-2 and TRBJ2-3, with 7 bases identical to TRBD1. CDR1 SGHAT and CDR2 FQNNGV come from the germline V gene. Trimming at V came to 5 bases and at J to 4 bases, leaving 12 bases not matched to a gene. This CDR3 is 16 amino acids long. The CDR3 here is CASSPSGRDRADTQYF. CDR3 coding DNA: TGTGCCAGCAGCCCCTCGGGGCGTGACAGGGCAGATACGCAGTATTTT.

The gene calls are TRBV7-8 and TRBJ2-1, with a tentative D call TRBD2 (5 bases). The CDR3 sequence is 16 residues long. Looked up from germline, CDR1 is SGHVS and CDR2 is FQNEAQ. The ends were cut back, 5 bases at V and 4 bases at J, with 18 bases in the middle. CDR3 amino acids: CASSPKRGAIYNEQFF. The CDR3 DNA reads as TGTGCCAGCAGCCCAAAACGGGGAGCCATTTACAATGAGCAGTTCTTC.

The CDR3 loop reads CASSPGTRRNEQFF. The CDR3 DNA reads as TGTGCCAGCAGCCCCGGGACTAGACGTAATGAGCAGTTCTTC. The genes are TRBV27 and TRBJ2-1; TRBD2 agrees at 8 bases. The ends lost 6 bases at V and 7 bases at J; junction bases unmatched: 8. CDR3 length: 14 amino acids. Germline CDR1 reads MNHEY; CDR2 reads SMNVEV (reference sequence).

This clonotype has only one observation. The V gene is TRBV30, the J gene TRBJ1-2; D uncertain. Germline assignment: CDR1 GTSNPN and CDR2 SVGIG (reference sequence). The CDR3 contains 15 residues. Trimming removed 4 bases at V and 6 bases at J, with 21 bases between. CDR3 sequence (DNA): TGTGCCTGGATAGTTATAGGAGGGATCGGTGATGGCTACACCTTC. It codes for CAWIVIGGIGDGYTF.

The J gene is TRBJ1-5, the V gene TRBV18; D perhaps matches TRBD1 (5 bases). V gave up 8 bases and J gave up 4 bases, with 12 bases separating them. Per the germline V gene, CDR1 is KGHSH and CDR2 is LQKENI. The CDR3 length is 13 residues. The CDR3 nucleotides read TGTGCCAGCCGCCGGGAGGGGAATCAGCCCCAGCATTTT. It yields the protein CASRREGNQPQHF.

This sequence joins TRBV4-2 and TRBJ2-1; D is unresolved. The germline gives CDR1 LGHNA, CDR2 YNFKEQ. The CDR3 consists of 15 residues. The germline V and J ends were trimmed by 0 bases and 7 bases, with 13 bases remaining between them. The CDR3 DNA reads as TGTGCCAGCAGCCAAGATCTTTTCCCAAAAAATGAGCAGTTCTTC. Translating it yields CASSQDLFPKNEQFF.

The V and J genes are TRBV7-2 and TRBJ2-7; 7 nucleotides line up with TRBD2. Germline values: CDR1 SGHTA, CDR2 FQGNSA. This CDR3 is built from 12 residues. V dropped 4 bases and J dropped 3; count of bases not matched to a gene: 0. The CDR3 loop reads CASSWDYYEQYF. In nucleotides, the CDR3 is TGTGCCAGCAGCTGGGACTACTACGAGCAGTACTTC. Drawing the rest from reference TRBV7-2 and TRBJ2-7, the complete variable domain is GAGVSQSPSNKVTEKGKDVELRCDPISGHTALYWYRQSLGQGLEFLIYFQGNSAPDKSGLPSDRFSAERTGGSVSTLTIQRTQQEDSAVYLCASSWDYYEQYFGPGTRLTVT.

The chain employs TRBV29-1 and TRBJ1-1; the D is unclear. This CDR3 contains 13 residues. Trimming took 0 bases from V and 0 from J, leaving 5 bases between them. CDR1 and CDR2 from the germline V gene are SQVTM and ANQGSEA. This chain's CDR3 is CSVEENLNTEAFF. CDR3 bases: TGCAGCGTTGAAGAGAACCTGAACACTGAAGCTTTCTTT.

This chain links TRBV29-1 with TRBJ1-2; possibly TRBD1 for D (5 bases). The V and J ends lost 6 bases and 2 bases respectively, with 10 bases between them. The CDR3 is 12 amino acids. Germline V gene data show CDR1 as SQVTM and CDR2 as ANQGSEA. The CDR3 is CSVLQGNYGYTF. CDR3 coding DNA: TGCAGCGTGCTCCAGGGCAACTATGGCTACACCTTC.

The chain links TRBV29-1 to TRBJ1-2, with D uncertain. Germline V gene sequence: CDR1 SQVTM, CDR2 ANQGSEA. There are 13 residues in the CDR3. V gave up 3 bases and J gave up 1 base, with 9 bases separating them. Here the CDR3 DNA reads TGCAGCGTTGAGTCCGGAGGTAACTATGGCTACACCTTC. Translating gives CSVESGGNYGYTF.